A single sample gave rise to the 23 T cell receptor beta chains below, sequenced in a study of blood T cell repertoires in COVID-19 (dated by TCRdb to about 2020). Receptor libraries were prepared by the immunoSEQ multiplex PCR assay. Drawn from immuneACCESS, this table holds only the in-frame rearrangements with V and J called that TCRdb kept. Clones are partly lost; checked studies trace under half to an unresolved V gene and leave the rest unexplained. The sample table lists approximately 350,000 clones, around 91% of them with a count of one. Clones ranked in the top ten supply around 1% of the sample. Sample: PBMCs or T cells enriched from blood (not recorded which). The receptors derive from a man between 18 and 35 years old who had recovered from COVID-19.

V usage is TRBV19 and J usage is TRBJ1-5; possible D gene TRBD1, 5 bases. Germline V lookup: CDR1 LNHDA, CDR2 SQIVND (reference sequence). Trimming stripped 6 bases from V and 3 bases from J, with 21 bases between. The CDR3 is 17 amino acids. The CDR3 is CASRGGGRGSPNQPQHF. CDR3 nucleotides: TGTGCCAGTAGGGGCGGAGGTCGGGGGAGCCCCAATCAGCCCCAGCATTTT.

The chain is built from TRBV7-2 and TRBJ2-2; 14 bases fit TRBD2. CDR3 length: 17 residues. From germline, CDR1 is SGHTA and CDR2 FQGNSA. J was trimmed by 4 bases and V by 4 bases; bases with no gene match: 5. The CDR3 protein is CASSSPGLAGVTGELFF. CDR3 sequence (DNA): TGTGCCAGCAGCTCACCGGGACTAGCGGGAGTCACCGGGGAGCTGTTTTTT.

This chain links TRBV12-5 with TRBJ2-7, with 11 bases matching TRBD2. J was trimmed by 2 bases and V by 2 bases; bases with no gene match: 11. CDR1 is LGHNT, CDR2 FRNRAP, per germline. CDR3 length equals 18 residues. The CDR3, as DNA: TGTGCTAGTGGTTTGAGCCCCCCTAGCGGGAGGAATCCCTACGAGCAGTACTTC. Its translation: CASGLSPPSGRNPYEQYF.

CDR3 sequence (DNA): TGCGCCAGCAGGAAACCCGGGACAGCGAATGAAAAACTGTTTTTT. It yields the protein CASRKPGTANEKLFF. The chain joins TRBV5-1 to TRBJ1-4; 7 nucleotides align to TRBD1. With V trimmed by 5 bases and J by 5 bases, 9 bases remained unmatched. There are 15 residues in the CDR3. Germline V gene data show CDR1 as SGHRS and CDR2 as YFSETQ.

V and J are TRBV28 and TRBJ1-6; 10 bases fit TRBD1. V trimming: 5 bases; J trimming: 7 bases; junction bases outside the gene matches: 8. The CDR3 length is 16 residues. Germline values: CDR1 MDHEN, CDR2 SYDVKM. The CDR3 DNA follows: TGTGCCAGCAGTGAGACAGGGGGCCCAATAAATTCACCCCTCCACTTT. Protein: CASSETGGPINSPLHF.

The chain couples TRBV14 to TRBJ1-4; D is uncertain. V lost 3 bases and J lost 8, with 7 bases in between. The CDR3 spans 12 residues. Germline assignment: CDR1 SGHDN and CDR2 FVKESK. The CDR3 region has the DNA TGTGCCAGCAGCCATACCCGGGAAAAACTGTTTTTT. Its protein is CASSHTREKLFF. The variable domain in full, with the rest retrieved from reference TRBV14 and TRBJ1-4, is EAGVTQFPSHSVIEKGQTVTLRCDPISGHDNLYWYRRVMGKEIKFLLHFVKESKQDESGMPNNRFLAERTGGTYSTLKVQPAELEDSGVYFCASSHTREKLFFGSGTQLSVL.

The chain joins TRBV15 to TRBJ1-4; D call uncertain. V lost 0 bases to trimming and J lost 8 bases, with 10 bases between them. The V gene's germline CDR1 is LNHNV and CDR2 YYDKDF (reference sequence). This CDR3 spans 14 amino acids. CDR3 in amino acids: CATSRDLADEKLFF. The CDR3 DNA follows: TGTGCCACCAGCAGAGATCTAGCGGACGAAAAACTGTTTTTT.

The rearrangement uses TRBV11-2 and TRBJ2-5; D perhaps matches TRBD1 (6 bases). The V and J ends lost 4 bases and 4 bases respectively, with 16 bases between them. From germline, CDR1 is SGHAT and CDR2 FQNNGV. This CDR3 spans 15 amino acids. The CDR3 reads CASSSRGGGAETQYF. The CDR3 DNA is TGTGCCAGCAGCTCACGGGGTGGGGGCGCAGAGACCCAGTACTTC.

The chain couples TRBV4-2 to TRBJ2-2; D may be TRBD2 (5 bases). CDR3 length equals 15 residues. The V end was cut by 0 bases, the J end by 6 bases, with 11 bases between. Germline CDR1 reads LGHNA; CDR2 reads YNFKEQ. The CDR3 is CASSQDNWRAGELFF. CDR3 bases: TGTGCCAGCAGCCAAGACAATTGGCGGGCCGGGGAGCTGTTTTTT.

This chain uses TRBV11-3 with TRBJ2-1; TRBD1 aligns across 7 bases. Germline-derived CDR1 and CDR2 are SGHNT and YENEEA. After removal of 5 bases from V and 7 bases from J, the junction contained 8 bases not matched to a gene. The CDR3 length is 14 residues. Here the CDR3 reads CASSPGQVGNEQFF. In DNA, the CDR3 is TGTGCCAGCAGCCCAGGACAGGTGGGGAATGAGCAGTTCTTC.

V and J are TRBV6-5 and TRBJ1-4, with TRBD1 matching 8 bases. Looked up from germline, CDR1 is MNHEY and CDR2 is SVGAGI. The CDR3 extends over 16 amino acids. After removal of 0 bases from V and 7 bases from J, the junction contained 7 bases not matched to a gene. The CDR3 reads CASSYSWTGSTEKLFF. DNA of the CDR3: TGTGCCAGCAGTTACTCTTGGACAGGGTCGACTGAAAAACTGTTTTTT.

The chain joins TRBV6-5 to TRBJ1-1; D unresolved. The CDR3 totals 14 residues. V lost 0 bases and J lost 8, with 13 bases in between. Germline V gene sequence: CDR1 MNHEY, CDR2 SVGAGI. The CDR3 sequence: CASSYSMVREEAFF. The CDR3 DNA is TGTGCCAGCAGTTACTCTATGGTCCGTGAGGAAGCTTTCTTT.

The genes are TRBV19 and TRBJ1-1; D is undetermined. Trimming removed 4 bases from V and 7 bases from J, with 16 bases in between. Germline assignment: CDR1 LNHDA and CDR2 SQIVND (reference sequence). This CDR3 has 14 amino acids. The CDR3 DNA is TGTGCCAGTAGTACTAGCAGTACGTTCGTTGAAGCTTTCTTT. Translation: CASSTSSTFVEAFF.

The chain joins TRBV7-3 to TRBJ1-1, with D unresolved. Trimming cost V 1 base and J 2 bases, with 8 bases left between them. The CDR3 contains 14 residues. The germline CDR1 and CDR2 sequences are SGHTA and FQGTGA. This CDR3 is CASSLSVVNTEAFF. CDR3 nucleotides: TGTGCCAGCAGCTTAAGTGTCGTCAACACTGAAGCTTTCTTT.

V is TRBV30 and J is TRBJ2-7; weak D call: TRBD2 (6 bases). The germline V and J ends were trimmed by 5 bases and 7 bases, with 21 bases remaining between them. CDR3 length: 14 residues. Germline CDR1 and CDR2: GTSNPN and SVGIG (reference sequence). The CDR3 protein is CAWARRTPGVEQYF. DNA for the CDR3: TGTGCCTGGGCCCGGAGGACCCCGGGGGTGGAGCAGTACTTC.

This chain uses TRBV5-6 with TRBJ2-7; D perhaps matches TRBD1 (5 bases). Germline-derived CDR1 and CDR2 are SGHDT and YYEEEE. The germline V and J ends were trimmed by 2 bases and 0 bases, with 12 bases remaining between them. This CDR3 contains 15 residues. CDR3 region: CASSLGASSSYEQYF. CDR3 nucleotide sequence: TGTGCCAGCAGCTTAGGGGCGTCAAGCTCCTACGAGCAGTACTTC.

On this clone: Within the sample, other DNA sequences also encode this same CDR3. The gene calls are TRBV3-1 (or the pseudogene TRBV3-2) and TRBJ1-1; D gene unclear. This CDR3 has 14 residues. The ends were cut back, 0 bases at V and 0 bases at J, with 5 bases in the middle. Germline CDR1 LGHDT, CDR2 YNNKEL (reference sequence). CDR3 sequence reads: CASSQDTVNTEAFF. The CDR3, as DNA: TGTGCCAGCAGCCAAGATACGGTGAACACTGAAGCTTTCTTT.

A note on this clone: At the DNA level, this CDR3 is encoded by other sequences in the same sample as well. This chain links TRBV18 with TRBJ1-6, with 9 positions matching TRBD1. The ends lost 3 bases at V and 7 bases at J; junction bases unmatched: 1. Germline CDR1 is KGHSH and CDR2 is LQKENI. The CDR3 is made up of 14 amino acids. The CDR3 DNA sequence: TGTGCCAGCTCACCCGGGACAGGGAATTCACCCCTCCACTTT. Protein sequence: CASSPGTGNSPLHF.

J is TRBJ2-7 and V is TRBV6-1, with a tentative D call TRBD1 (5 bases). The V gene's germline CDR1 is MNHNS and CDR2 SASEGT. Trimming took 4 bases from V and 2 from J, leaving 9 bases between them. CDR3 size: 13 residues. The CDR3 here is CASSVQGTYEQYF. CDR3 bases: TGTGCCAGCAGTGTGCAGGGTACCTACGAGCAGTACTTC.

The chain employs TRBV21-1 and TRBJ1-2. TRBV21-1 is recorded as a pseudogene. This CDR3 spans 20 amino acids. Here the CDR3 reads CASSKLPEEGTIPANYGYTF. Here the CDR3 DNA reads TGTGCCAGCAGCAAATTGCCGGAGGAGGGGACGATCCCAGCTAACTATGGCTACACCTTC.

This clone was counted between two and nine times. The gene calls are TRBV15 and TRBJ2-3; D possibly corresponds to TRBD1 (5 bases). Germline assignment: CDR1 LNHNV and CDR2 YYDKDF (reference sequence). This CDR3 spans 17 amino acids. Trimming cost V 0 bases and J 1 base, with 14 bases left between them. CDR3 sequence: CATSRETTGRGTDTQYF. CDR3 sequence (DNA): TGTGCCACCAGCAGAGAAACTACAGGAAGGGGCACAGATACGCAGTATTTT.

With respect to this clone: The sample carries other DNA sequences with the same CDR3. CDR3 loop: CASSSGQENEKLFF. The CDR3 coding sequence is TGCGCCAGCAGCTCGGGACAGGAAAACGAAAAACTGTTTTTT. This chain links TRBV5-1 with TRBJ1-4; 8 nucleotides agree with TRBD1. With 3 bases clipped from V and 8 bases from J, the junction kept 6 bases outside the gene matches. Germline V gives CDR1 SGHRS, CDR2 YFSETQ. The CDR3 consists of 14 residues.

The J gene is TRBJ2-5, the V gene TRBV7-3, with 10 bases aligning to TRBD1. The CDR3 covers 15 residues. Germline-derived CDR1 and CDR2 are SGHTA and FQGTGA. J gave up 4 bases and V 5 bases, and 7 bases lay outside the gene matches. CDR3 amino acids: CASSRTRDRGETQYF. CDR3 bases: TGTGCCAGCAGCCGAACCCGGGACAGGGGAGAGACCCAGTACTTC.